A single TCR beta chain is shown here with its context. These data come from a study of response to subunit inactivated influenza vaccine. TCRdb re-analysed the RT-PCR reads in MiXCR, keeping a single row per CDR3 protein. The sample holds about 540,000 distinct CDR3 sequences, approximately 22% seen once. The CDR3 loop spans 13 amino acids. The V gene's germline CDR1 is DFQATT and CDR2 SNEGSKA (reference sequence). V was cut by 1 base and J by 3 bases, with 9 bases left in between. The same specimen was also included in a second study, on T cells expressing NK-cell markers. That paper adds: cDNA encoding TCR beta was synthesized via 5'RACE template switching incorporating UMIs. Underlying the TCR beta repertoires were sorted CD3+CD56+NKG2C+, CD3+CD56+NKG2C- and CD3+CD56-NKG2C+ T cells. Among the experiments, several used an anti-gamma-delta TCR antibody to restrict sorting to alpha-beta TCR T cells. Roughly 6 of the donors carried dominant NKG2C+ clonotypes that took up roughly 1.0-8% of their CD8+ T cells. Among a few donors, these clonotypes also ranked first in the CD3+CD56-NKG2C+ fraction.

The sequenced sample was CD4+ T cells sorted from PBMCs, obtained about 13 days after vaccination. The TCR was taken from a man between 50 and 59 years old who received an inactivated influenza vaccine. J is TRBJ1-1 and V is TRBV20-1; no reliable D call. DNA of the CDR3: TGCAGTGCTAGAGCGGAGGTAGACACTGAAGCTTTCTTT. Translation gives CSARAEVDTEAFF.